This T cell receptor (beta chain) came from a study of Graves' ophthalmopathy and Graves' hyperthyroidism. RNA transcripts provided the template for amplifying TCR beta CDR3 regions. The library came from an HTBI-primed first-round RT-PCR and a second-round multiplex PCR. MiXCR, run by TCRdb on the multiplex PCR reads, gives a single entry per CDR3 protein. Of about 550,000 distinct CDR3 sequences listed, approximately 37% are singletons. The CDR3 sequence is 17 residues long. Looked up from germline, CDR1 is DFQATT and CDR2 is SNEGSKA (reference sequence). J was trimmed by 2 bases and V by 3 bases; bases with no gene match: 13. Hyperthyroidism patients were newly diagnosed, ill under 2 months, and aged 18 to 65 years. Excluded: other autoimmune disease, uncontrolled infection, pregnancy or lactation.

Input material: peripheral blood or thyroid tissue (not recorded which). This TCR came from an adult man with Graves' hyperthyroidism. This chain joins TRBV20-1 and TRBJ2-5; TRBD2 aligns across 9 bases. The DNA for the CDR3 is TGCAGTGCTAGTCCGCTAGCGGGGTCTAGCGGGCAAGAGACCCAGTACTTC. Protein: CSASPLAGSSGQETQYF.